These 22 T cell receptor beta chains were all obtained from the same sample, sequenced in a study of cytomegalovirus exposure and HLA in healthy donors. The PCR made use of 60 Vbeta and 13 Jbeta primers. Assay: immunoSEQ multiplex PCR; the TCRdb copy retains only in-frame clones and omits some. The sample has some 200,000 clones, almost 70% seen once. The sample taken for sequencing was PBMCs. Receptors originate from a man between 40 and 49 years old in good health and CMV-seropositive.

The chain carries TRBV7-9 and TRBJ2-2, with D perhaps TRBD2 (6 bases). The length of the CDR3 is 15 residues. Trimming stripped 1 base from V and 4 bases from J, with 10 bases between. CDR1 is SEHNR and CDR2 is FQNEAQ in the germline V gene (reference sequence). The CDR3 here is CASSLGQGLTGELFF. The CDR3 DNA sequence: TGTGCCAGCAGCTTAGGGCAGGGACTCACCGGGGAGCTGTTTTTT. Based on the CDR3 plus reference TRBV7-9 and TRBJ2-2, the full variable domain is DTGVSQNPRHKITKRGQNVTFRCDPISEHNRLYWYRQTLGQGPEFLTYFQNEAQLEKSRLLSDRFSAERPKGSFSTLEIQRTEQGDSAMYLCASSLGQGLTGELFFGEGSRLTVL.

This chain links TRBV5-6 with TRBJ2-1; weak D call: TRBD1 (5 bases). CDR1 is SGHDT, CDR2 YYEEEE, per germline. The CDR3 sequence is 13 residues long. V shed 4 bases and J shed 6 bases, with 11 bases lying between them. CDR3 residues: CASSPQAVNEQFF. The CDR3 DNA sequence: TGTGCCAGCAGCCCACAGGCGGTCAATGAGCAGTTCTTC.

J is TRBJ1-1 and V is TRBV2, with D possibly being TRBD1 (6 bases). CDR1 and CDR2 from the germline V gene are SNHLY and FYNNEI. The CDR3 contains 14 residues. The germline V and J ends were trimmed by 7 bases and 4 bases, with 16 bases remaining between them. The CDR3 nucleotides read TGTGCCAGCATTCCCAGGGAGGGGGGCACTGAAGCTTTCTTT. It specifies CASIPREGGTEAFF.

The rearrangement uses TRBV5-1 and TRBJ1-4, with a possible D match to TRBD1 (5 bases). V lost 5 bases, J lost 8 bases, and 13 bases lay in between. Germline assignment: CDR1 SGHRS and CDR2 YFSETQ. The length of the CDR3 is 13 residues. The CDR3 DNA follows: TGCGCCAGCAGACCTGGGGCCGACGAAAAACTGTTTTTT. Protein sequence: CASRPGADEKLFF. The full variable domain, its missing parts supplied by reference TRBV5-1 and TRBJ1-4, is KAGVTQTPRYLIKTRGQQVTLSCSPISGHRSVSWYQQTPGQGLQFLFEYFSETQRNKGNFPGRFSGRQFSNSRSEMNVSTLELGDSALYLCASRPGADEKLFFGSGTQLSVL.

This rearrangement joins TRBV13 to TRBJ1-3; TRBD1 is a possible D gene (6 bases). This CDR3 has 16 residues. Trimming shortened V by 6 bases and J by 1 base, and 16 bases separated the two germline ends. From germline, CDR1 is PRHDT and CDR2 FYEKMQ (reference sequence). The chain's CDR3 is CASSNMAGDSGNTIYF. In DNA, the CDR3 is TGTGCCAGCAGTAACATGGCAGGGGATTCTGGAAACACCATATATTTT.

This sequence joins TRBV25-1 and TRBJ1-4; a weak D match, TRBD1 (5 bases). In germline, CDR1 is MGHDK, CDR2 SYGVNS. V was pared by 8 bases and J by 6 bases, with 28 bases between. This CDR3 contains 18 residues. The CDR3 here is CASASQGFNTFGDEKLFF. In DNA form, the CDR3 reads TGTGCCAGCGCCTCTCAGGGATTTAATACGTTTGGAGATGAAAAACTGTTTTTT. Drawing the rest from reference TRBV25-1 and TRBJ1-4, the complete variable domain is EADIYQTPRYLVIGTGKKITLECSQTMGHDKMYWYQQDPGMELHLIHYSYGVNSTEKGDLSSESTVSRIRTEHFPLTLESARPSHTSQYLCASASQGFNTFGDEKLFFGSGTQLSVL.

This clone is a singleton in its sample. The J gene is TRBJ2-3, the V gene TRBV13; TRBD2 agrees at 14 bases. CDR1 PRHDT and CDR2 FYEKMQ come from the germline V gene (reference sequence). V shed 5 bases and J 0 bases; nucleotides not matched to a gene: 7. The CDR3 is 18 residues long. This CDR3 is CASSGRTSGGSSTDTQYF. DNA of the CDR3: TGTGCCAGCAGCGGGCGGACTAGCGGGGGGTCTAGCACAGATACGCAGTATTTT. The full variable domain, its missing parts supplied by reference TRBV13 and TRBJ2-3, is AAGVIQSPRHLIKEKRETATLKCYPIPRHDTVYWYQQGPGQDPQFLISFYEKMQSDKGSIPDRFSAQQFSDYHSELNMSSLELGDSALYFCASSGRTSGGSSTDTQYFGPGTRLTVL.

The V call is TRBV12-5, the J call TRBJ2-7; D unclear. V was pared by 0 bases and J by 2 bases, with 5 bases between. This CDR3 is built from 13 residues. Germline V gene lookup returns CDR1 LGHNT and CDR2 FRNRAP. CDR3 in amino acids: CASGLVYPYEQYF. The DNA of the CDR3 is TGTGCTAGTGGTTTGGTGTATCCCTACGAGCAGTACTTC.

This clone was counted once. The rearrangement links TRBV6-1 to TRBJ2-1; TRBD2 might be the D (5 bases). The ends were cut back, 4 bases at V and 10 bases at J, with 11 bases in the middle. CDR1 is MNHNS and CDR2 is SASEGT in the germline V gene. The CDR3 runs 12 residues. CDR3: CASSGGSGEQFF. DNA for the CDR3: TGTGCCAGCAGTGGTGGTTCGGGGGAGCAGTTCTTC.

This clone came up a few times. The chain has TRBV6-6 and TRBJ1-1, with D possibly being TRBD1 (6 bases). The length of the CDR3 is 14 residues. The germline V gene encodes CDR1 MNHNY and CDR2 SVGAGI (reference sequence). Trimming removed 6 bases at V and 5 bases at J, with 16 bases between. In nucleotides, the CDR3 is TGTGCCAGCAGGCACAAGTCAAGGGGGACTGAAGCTTTCTTT. Translating it yields CASRHKSRGTEAFF.

The gene calls are TRBV6-6 and TRBJ1-2; D ambiguous. The CDR3 has 12 residues. Germline lookup yields CDR1 MNHNY and CDR2 SVGAGI (reference sequence). Between the trimmed V and J ends, which lost 3 bases and 8 bases, there was a span of 10 bases. CDR3 residues: CASSYLSDGYTF. The CDR3 DNA reads as TGTGCCAGCAGTTATCTTAGCGACGGCTACACCTTC.

This clone was seen a handful of times. The J gene is TRBJ2-7, the V gene TRBV2; D is ambiguous. The CDR3 is 14 amino acids. Germline-derived CDR1 and CDR2 are SNHLY and FYNNEI. The CDR3 region is CVFFKQKAAYEQYF. The DNA for the CDR3 is TGTGTTTTTTTCAAGCAGAAGGCGGCATACGAGCAGTACTTC.

V gene TRBV28 combines with J gene TRBJ2-7, with D perhaps matching TRBD1 (6 bases). Trimming shortened V by 10 bases and J by 0 bases, and 13 bases separated the two germline ends. The V gene's germline CDR1 is MDHEN and CDR2 SYDVKM. CDR3 length equals 13 residues. The CDR3, as DNA: TGTGCCACCCATAACAGGGTCTCCTACGAGCAGTACTTC. Protein sequence: CATHNRVSYEQYF.

The chain combines TRBV18 with TRBJ2-3, with D perhaps matching TRBD2 (7 bases). From germline, CDR1 is KGHSH and CDR2 LQKENI. The V end was cut by 2 bases, the J end by 5 bases, with 11 bases between. This CDR3 has 14 amino acids. This chain's CDR3 is CASSPGGAVDTQYF. In DNA form, the CDR3 reads TGTGCCAGCTCACCAGGGGGGGCCGTAGATACGCAGTATTTT.

The rearrangement links TRBV6-5 to TRBJ2-7, with TRBD1 matching over 8 bases. Trimming at V came to 5 bases and at J to 2 bases, leaving 5 bases not matched to a gene. This CDR3 contains 14 residues. Germline V CDR1 and CDR2: MNHEY, SVGAGI. CDR3 amino acids: CASSPLTGAYEQYF. Here the CDR3 DNA reads TGTGCCAGCAGTCCTTTGACAGGGGCCTACGAGCAGTACTTC.

This clone came up once. The chain has TRBV15 and TRBJ1-1; a possible D gene is TRBD1 (6 bases). V was clipped by 3 bases and J by 4 bases, with 12 bases between them. CDR1 is LNHNV, CDR2 YYDKDF, per germline (reference sequence). The CDR3 has 14 amino acids. DNA for the CDR3: TGTGCCACCAGCAGGAGGGGGACGGGCACTGAAGCTTTCTTT. Translating it yields CATSRRGTGTEAFF. Looking up the rest from reference TRBV15 and TRBJ1-1 gives the full variable domain: DAMVIQNPRYQVTQFGKPVTLSCSQTLNHNVMYWYQQKSSQAPKLLFHYYDKDFNNEADTPDNFQSRRPNTSFCFLDIRSPGLGDTAMYLCATSRRGTGTEAFFGQGTRLTVV.

Turning to this clone: The identical CDR3 is also encoded by other nucleotide sequences in the sample. The chain employs TRBV11-2 and TRBJ2-3; D is perhaps TRBD1 (6 bases). The CDR3 spans 14 residues. The V gene's germline CDR1 is SGHAT and CDR2 FQNNGV. The V gene lost 2 bases and the J gene lost 0 bases, with 6 bases spanning the gap. The chain's CDR3 is CASSLTGSTDTQYF. CDR3 DNA: TGTGCCAGCAGCTTAACAGGGAGCACAGATACGCAGTATTTT.

Only one count was recorded for this clone. J is TRBJ2-3 and V is TRBV14, with TRBD1 as a possible D gene (6 bases). V was cut by 0 bases and J by 6 bases, with 16 bases left in between. Germline CDR1 is SGHDN and CDR2 is FVKESK. This CDR3 is built from 16 residues. CDR3 protein: CASSQDWQFTGDTQYF. CDR3 coding DNA: TGTGCCAGCAGCCAAGATTGGCAATTTACAGGGGATACGCAGTATTTT.

The V and J genes are TRBV7-2 and TRBJ2-7; 9 bases align to TRBD1. Germline CDR1 reads SGHTA; CDR2 reads FQGNSA. The CDR3 loop spans 15 amino acids. The trim removed 5 bases at V and 4 bases at J, leaving 9 bases unmatched. The CDR3 region is CASSPAGQGLYEQYF. For the CDR3, the DNA is TGTGCCAGCAGCCCAGCCGGACAGGGGTTGTACGAGCAGTACTTC.

This clone has a handful of counts. The DNA for the CDR3 is TGCGCCAGCAGCCAAGAACGGGGCTATGGCTACACCTTC. Its translation is CASSQERGYGYTF. The chain has TRBV4-3 and TRBJ1-2; D unresolved. The CDR3 sequence is 13 residues long. Trimming removed 0 bases from V and 4 bases from J, with 6 bases in between. CDR1 and CDR2 (germline): LGHNA, YSLEER.

V gene TRBV7-9 combines with J gene TRBJ1-5, with TRBD1 matching 7 bases. Unmatched junction bases numbered 7, after V lost 5 bases and J lost 6 bases. CDR3 length equals 14 residues. Germline V gene lookup returns CDR1 SEHNR and CDR2 FQNEAQ (reference sequence). The CDR3 spells CASSQTQGTQPQHF. The CDR3 DNA is TGTGCCAGCAGCCAGACACAGGGGACTCAGCCCCAGCATTTT.

The chain links TRBV5-6 to TRBJ1-5, with TRBD1 matching 7 bases. This CDR3 spans 16 amino acids. CDR1 is SGHDT and CDR2 is YYEEEE in the germline V gene. With 4 bases clipped from V and 5 bases from J, the junction kept 12 bases outside the gene matches. The CDR3 region has the DNA TGTGCCAGCAGCCGACAAAGGGGGCAGGGCCATCAGCCCCAGCATTTT. Translated, it gives CASSRQRGQGHQPQHF.